This record covers a single T cell receptor beta chain. Original data processing: Amplification of reference gene primers was used by the study to estimate nucleated cell counts. Using immunoSEQ multiplex PCR, the repertoire was profiled, and TCRdb retains in-frame clones only, with some absent. V, J and clone size are those of that table, while D and trimming were read from the DNA. The sample lists around 200,000 clones, about nine tenths seen once, with 3.5% to 5% in the top ten. This specimen comes from a study of blood T cell repertoires in COVID-19. Across the study: PBMCs, B-cell-depleted T cells, or T cells provided the cDNA or gDNA that made up the material.

The specimen was peripheral blood. This clonotype was sampled from a man aged 45-60 years with acute or convalescent COVID-19.

The CDR3 spells CASSEDSSTDTQYF. The CDR3 nucleotides read TGTGCCAGCAGTGAGGACAGTAGCACAGATACGCAGTATTTT. The V gene is TRBV2, the J gene TRBJ2-3, with D perhaps matching TRBD1 (6 bases). The V end lost 3 bases, the J end lost 0 bases, and 7 bases lay between the germline ends. The CDR3 has 14 residues. Germline loops: CDR1 SNHLY, CDR2 FYNNEI.